Listed below are T cell receptor beta chains from one sample, sequenced in a study of low-dose radiotherapy and immunotherapy resistance in tumors. TCRdb used MiXCR to reprocess the reads, holding one entry per CDR3 protein. The sample includes around 84,000 distinct CDR3 sequences, around a sixth of them seen just once. The specimen comprised PBMCs, sampled after low-dose radiotherapy plus immunotherapy. Source of these receptors: a male donor with prostate cancer. Both conserved end residues are part of each CDR3. D genes are given only for firm matches. Clone sizes are given selectively: once, few, many, or a class where the clone is expanded.

j_call	clone_size	v_call	d_call	cdr3_aa	cdr3_nt
TRBJ2-3	many	TRBV12-3/TRBV12-4	TRBD2	CASSRAGLAGSDTQYF	TGTGCCAGCAGCAGGGCAGGACTAGCTGGCTCAGATACGCAGTATTTT
TRBJ2-7	many	TRBV29-1	TRBD2	CSVEEGTSGYEQYF	TGCAGCGTTGAAGAGGGGACTAGCGGCTACGAGCAGTACTTC
TRBJ1-1	many	TRBV5-4	NA	CASSLTGLGANTEAFF	TGTGCCAGCAGCTTGACTGGGCTGGGGGCGAACACTGAAGCTTTCTTT
TRBJ2-1	many	TRBV5-4	NA	CASSQILDWNEQFF	TGTGCCAGCAGCCAAATTTTAGATTGGAATGAGCAGTTCTTC
TRBJ2-2	many	TRBV7-3	NA	CASSFRGSTGELFF	TGTGCCAGCAGCTTCCGAGGGTCTACCGGGGAGCTGTTTTTT
TRBJ2-1	many	TRBV7-8	NA	CASSLGAVHEQFF	TGTGCCAGCAGCTTAGGAGCGGTCCATGAGCAGTTCTTC
TRBJ1-4	few	TRBV18	TRBD1	CASSRRQGGSTTNEKLFF	TGTGCCAGCTCACGAAGACAGGGGGGGAGCACAACTAATGAAAAACTGTTTTTT
TRBJ2-7	NA	TRBV7-2	TRBD2	CASSPQPGGYEQYF	TGTGCCAGCAGCCCACAACCCGGGGGGTACGAGCAGTACTTC
TRBJ1-6	many	TRBV27	NA	CASSLEPDLYNSPLHF	TGTGCCAGCAGTTTAGAGCCCGACCTCTATAATTCACCCCTCCACTTT
TRBJ2-7	many	TRBV28	NA	CASSLRQNYEQYF	TGTGCCAGCAGCCTACGACAGAACTACGAGCAGTACTTC
TRBJ2-4	many	TRBV12-3/TRBV12-4	NA	CASSFGDNIQYF	TGTGCCAGCAGTTTCGGGGATAACATTCAGTACTTC
TRBJ2-1	many	TRBV6-4	NA	CASSDSAGVSSYNEQFF	TGTGCCAGCAGTGACTCGGCAGGCGTAAGCTCCTACAATGAGCAGTTCTTC
TRBJ2-3	many	TRBV10-3	TRBD1	CAISVTGGYDPDTQYF	TGTGCCATCAGTGTGACAGGGGGCTACGATCCAGATACGCAGTATTTT
TRBJ1-1	many	TRBV12-3/TRBV12-4	NA	CASSSPGNQAFF	TGTGCCAGCAGCTCTCCCGGGAATCAAGCTTTCTTT
TRBJ2-7	many	TRBV13	TRBD1	CASSPKQGSEQYF	TGTGCCAGCAGCCCAAAACAGGGGTCCGAGCAGTACTTC
TRBJ2-3	many	TRBV27	TRBD2	CASSFYGRAGDTQYF	TGTGCCAGCAGTTTCTACGGGAGGGCCGGAGATACGCAGTATTTT
TRBJ2-7	many	TRBV7-9	TRBD1	CASSLRQGTNVGEQYF	TGTGCCAGCAGCTTAAGACAGGGCACCAACGTGGGGGAGCAGTACTTC
TRBJ2-1	many	TRBV20-1	NA	CSASYNEQFF	TGCAGTGCTAGCTACAATGAGCAGTTCTTC
TRBJ1-2	many	TRBV7-9	TRBD1	CASSLEAGGYGYTF	TGTGCCAGCAGCTTAGAGGCAGGGGGGTATGGCTACACCTTC
TRBJ2-2	many	TRBV20-1	NA	CSASFGQLYTGELFF	TGCAGTGCTAGTTTTGGCCAGCTATACACCGGGGAGCTGTTTTTT
TRBJ2-1	many	TRBV18	TRBD2	CASSPPSGRAEQFF	TGTGCCAGCTCACCCCCCAGCGGGAGGGCCGAACAGTTCTTC
TRBJ1-6	many	TRBV20-1	TRBD1	CSARDPRQGSYNSPLHF	TGCAGTGCTAGAGATCCGAGACAGGGTAGTTATAATTCACCCCTCCACTTT
TRBJ2-2	many	TRBV6-2/TRBV6-3	NA	CASSSPGELFF	TGTGCCAGCAGTTCTCCCGGGGAGCTGTTTTTT